This T cell receptor (beta chain) is from a study of T cell repertoires in cytomegalovirus infection. Study summary: Public TCR beta signatures indicated both CMV infection and matching HLA type. Study conclusions and caveats: Ex vivo responses were dominated by HLA-C-restricted CMV-specific TCR beta clonotypes. Cumulative public TCR beta family frequency identified carriers of CMV plus the relevant HLA.

Germline CDR1 MNHEY, CDR2 SMNVEV (reference sequence). The CDR3 has 15 residues. Germline trimming cut 6 bases from V and 4 bases from J; bases unmatched to any gene: 11. TCRdb analysed the reads with MiXCR anew, one entry per CDR3 protein. The sample lists around 280,000 distinct CDR3 sequences, roughly 15% seen once, with 8.5% to 10% in the top ten. Notes on this clonotype: Its cognate antigen is unknown.

The chain recombines TRBV27 with TRBJ2-7; 8 nucleotides agree with TRBD2. Material: PBMCs. This TCR came from a human donor in good health (CMV status not recorded). Some clones in this sample may be carry-over from other donors' samples. The CDR3 DNA sequence: TGTGCCAGCAGGAGAGGTGCGGGAGGATATTACGAGCAGTACTTC. Protein product: CASRRGAGGYYEQYF.